This T cell receptor (beta chain) was observed in a study of T cells expressing NK-cell markers (dated by TCRdb to 2020 to 2021). Describing the broader study: Three sorted T-cell subsets (CD3+CD56+NKG2C+, CD3+CD56+NKG2C- and CD3+CD56-NKG2C+) from fewer than 10 donors had their TCR beta-chain repertoires profiled. Randomly selected healthy volunteers, three men and five women, were used as the eight sequenced donors. Of the eight sequenced donors, seven were found to be HCMV-seropositive and one was found to be HCMV-seronegative. Sequencing of the libraries produced 2 x 150 bp reads on Illumina HiSeq 2000/2500, MiSeq or NextSeq.

In the germline V gene, CDR1 corresponds to SGHRS and CDR2 to YFSETQ. From the cysteine through the phenylalanine, the CDR3 covers 18 amino acids. No nucleotide data were recorded. Sequencing was carried out with an Illumina HiSeq 2000. 5'RACE template switching, by which a universal primer site and unique molecular identifiers were added, was used to make TCR beta cDNA libraries. Synthesis of cDNA was primed from the TCR beta constant segment and was followed by two consecutive PCR amplification steps. From the authors' description of their analysis: MIGEC handled demultiplexing of the reads and grouping by UMI, while MiTCR was used to assemble and quantify clonotypes. To exclude erroneous sequences, only TCR cDNA sequences supported by at least two reads were retained. The tcR package was used for downstream repertoire analysis, and clonotypes were matched between fractions using CDR3 nucleotide sequence together with V segment. VDJmatch was used to annotate antigen specificity against VDJdb, with one amino acid substitution in CDR3 allowed. TCRdb reprocessed the reads and provides one entry for every CDR3 protein sequence; no DNA is given. These V and J calls derive from TCRdb rather than the authors' analysis. Per the sample table, the count is about 390,000 distinct CDR3 sequences. Approximately 11% of the sample lies in the top ten.

Concerning this clonotype itself: It has no known antigen specificity.

Results the study describes overall, beyond this receptor: Those dominant clonotypes were again the most abundant among CD3+CD56-NKG2C+ cells in a few donors, at roughly 25-60.1%. In over 5 donors, the dominant CD3+CD56+NKG2C+ clonotypes were among the top 10 CD8+ clonotypes and accounted for about 1.0-7.5% of CD8+ T cells. Whether the expanded NKG2C-expressing T cell clones were specific for HCMV antigens remained unclear.

A commercial ELISA kit detecting HCMV-specific IgG in serum was used to determine HCMV serostatus. Ficoll density gradient centrifugation was used to isolate peripheral blood mononuclear cells from blood. The sequence links TRBV5-1 to TRBJ2-6; TCRdb's D call, TRBD1, is unchecked because there is no DNA. The material sequenced was blood T cells: a sorted CD56 or NKG2C T cell subset, CD4+ or CD8+ T cells, or bulk PBMC T cells (not recorded which). The clonotype comes from a woman in her fifties or sixties in good health. Donor details come from another sample of the same person, matched by shared clones. CDR3 protein: CASSTDRGRGSGANVLTF.